This passage covers 8 T cell receptor beta chains from one sample sequenced in a study of spatial heterogeneity in lung cancer (dated by TCRdb to the late 2010s). What the research found in general, with its limitations: The number of expanded intratumoral alpha and beta TCRs correlated with the tumor nonsynonymous mutation count.

In light of the paper, this sample's time point label describes: sample taken at primary tumor resection. No antigen has been assigned to these receptors. To prepare the library, 5' RACE was applied. Reads for this sample came from a NextSeq 500. TCRdb applied fastp at Q25 and MiXCR to the public reads, then kept only in-frame beta chains. Rows are combined by CDR3 protein, so each entry shows the most common genes and DNA. This sample is represented by about 18,000 distinct CDR3 sequences; less than 8% of them were singletons. The ten top clones hold approximately 23% of the sample. The sequenced sample was lung tumor tissue, obtained at surgery. Receptors originate from a male donor with early-stage non-small cell lung cancer.

Ten or more counts support this clonotype. The rearrangement joins TRBV24-1 to TRBJ2-2; D uncertain. V gave up 0 bases and J gave up 1 base, with 5 bases separating them. The germline V gene has CDR1 KGHDR and CDR2 SFDVKD. There are 15 residues in the CDR3. The CDR3 loop is CATSDLHKNTGELFF. CDR3 bases: TGTGCCACCAGTGATTTGCATAAGAACACCGGGGAGCTGTTTTTT.

This sequence joins TRBV7-2 and TRBJ2-1; D gene unclear. The CDR3 consists of 12 residues. Trimming took off 0 bases at V and 9 bases at J, with 6 bases between the two ends. The germline V gene has CDR1 SGHTA and CDR2 FQGNSA. The DNA for the CDR3 is TGTGCCAGCAGCTTAGCGGTATTTGAGCAGTTCTTC. Its translation is CASSLAVFEQFF.

The V gene is TRBV7-9, the J gene TRBJ2-3; no clear D gene. With 0 bases removed from V and 2 bases from J, the gap between germline ends came to 9 bases. The CDR3 spans 15 residues. The germline V gene has CDR1 SEHNR and CDR2 FQNEAQ (reference sequence). The CDR3 spells CASSLATPYTDTQYF. For the CDR3, the DNA is TGTGCCAGCAGCTTAGCCACCCCTTACACAGATACGCAGTATTTT.

On this clonotype: Mismatch with germline at one junction end may stem from a read error. The chain couples TRBV7-6 to TRBJ2-7, with D perhaps matching TRBD2 (5 bases). Germline loops: CDR1 SGHVS, CDR2 FNYEAQ. There are 14 residues in the CDR3. The CDR3 nucleotides are TGTACCAGCAGCTTAGCGCATAAGTCCTACGAGCAGTACTTC. Its translation: CTSSLAHKSYEQYF.

About this clonotype itself: This clone may be a read error of a much larger clone one base away. Because the CDR3's place on the DNA is in doubt, the DNA is left out and the CDR3 is given as listed by TCRdb. This rearrangement joins TRBV6-5 to TRBJ1-5. CDR1 is MNHEY and CDR2 is SVGAGI in the germline V gene. The CDR3 is 13 amino acids in total, end residues counted. The CDR3 region is CASSLCQHQPQHF.

This clonotype was counted at least ten times. The chain joins TRBV11-2 to TRBJ2-6; D possibly uses TRBD1 or TRBD2 (5 bases each). V dropped 1 base and J dropped 4 bases, with 20 bases sitting between them. The CDR3 consists of 19 residues. The germline V gene encodes CDR1 SGHAT and CDR2 FQNNGV. The CDR3 protein is CASSLGAGGTRWGANVLTF. DNA of the CDR3: TGTGCCAGCAGCTTAGGGGCAGGTGGGACCCGCTGGGGGGCCAACGTCCTGACTTTC. The full variable domain, rest sourced from reference TRBV11-2 and TRBJ2-6, is EAGVAQSPRYKIIEKRQSVAFWCNPISGHATLYWYQQILGQGPKLLIQFQNNGVVDDSQLPKDRFSAERLKGVDSTLKIQPAKLEDSAVYLCASSLGAGGTRWGANVLTFGAGSRLTVL.

In its sample, this clonotype was seen many times. The chain has TRBV27 and TRBJ2-1; D gene ambiguous. Germline assignment: CDR1 MNHEY and CDR2 SMNVEV (reference sequence). This CDR3 has 16 residues. The ends were cut back, 4 bases at V and 4 bases at J, with 17 bases in the middle. The CDR3 protein is CASSSLPSASYNEQFF. The CDR3 DNA reads TGTGCCAGCAGTTCTTTGCCCTCGGCGTCGTACAATGAGCAGTTCTTC.

This clonotype was picked up many times. This sequence joins TRBV29-1 and TRBJ1-1, with D perhaps TRBD1 (5 bases). V shed 5 bases and J shed 3 bases, with 13 bases lying between them. This CDR3 is 13 amino acids long. Germline-derived CDR1 and CDR2 are SQVTM and ANQGSEA. The CDR3 nucleotides are TGCAGCGTTCGCAGGGACGATTACACTGAAGCTTTCTTT. Amino acid sequence: CSVRRDDYTEAFF.